These 8 T cell receptor beta chains originate from one sample sequenced in a study of T-cell memory formation after mild COVID-19. TCRdb re-called the 5' RACE reads through MiXCR, storing one row per CDR3 protein. The sample yields about 350,000 distinct CDR3 sequences, about 13% seen once. Sequences were obtained from PBMCs or a T cell subset sorted from them (not recorded which). All receptors come from a man younger than 35 who had mild COVID-19 (a few samples of this study predate the infection). Cell type and time point are not known.

The V gene is TRBV20-1, the J gene TRBJ2-7; 8 nucleotides align to TRBD1. Germline loops: CDR1 DFQATT, CDR2 SNEGSKA (reference sequence). The CDR3 runs to 14 residues. The trim removed 5 bases at V and 5 bases at J, leaving 11 bases unmatched. The CDR3 spells CSAPTGGVFDEQYF. CDR3 bases: TGCAGTGCTCCCACAGGGGGAGTTTTCGACGAGCAGTACTTC.

The rearrangement links TRBV7-8 to TRBJ1-3, with a weak D call TRBD1 (5 bases). The CDR3 consists of 15 residues. CDR1 and CDR2 (germline): SGHVS, FQNEAQ. The V end was cut by 5 bases, the J end by 0 bases, with 11 bases between. This CDR3 reads CASSEGAGSGNTIYF. CDR3 nucleotide sequence: TGTGCCAGCAGCGAAGGGGCCGGCTCTGGAAACACCATATATTTT.

This clonotype occurred a few times. This chain links TRBV6-1 with TRBJ1-1, with a tentative D call TRBD1 (6 bases). CDR1 is MNHNS and CDR2 is SASEGT in the germline V gene. Trimming pared 6 bases from V and 0 bases from J, leaving 17 bases between. The CDR3 covers 16 residues. CDR3 nucleotides: TGTGCCAGCAGCCCACGGGGGGGGCTGATGAACACTGAAGCTTTCTTT. Amino acid sequence: CASSPRGGLMNTEAFF.

The chain couples TRBV7-9 to TRBJ1-1; a possible D gene is TRBD1 (6 bases). Trimming left V 5 bases short and J 4 bases short, with 14 bases between. Germline values: CDR1 SEHNR, CDR2 FQNEAQ (reference sequence). The CDR3 is made up of 14 amino acids. CDR3 DNA: TGTGCCAGCAGCAGTGACAGGATTAGCACTGAAGCTTTCTTT. Its translation: CASSSDRISTEAFF.

The chain links TRBV12-3 or TRBV12-4 to TRBJ2-1, with 9 bases identical to TRBD1. With 8 bases clipped from V and 9 bases from J, the junction kept 11 bases outside the gene matches. CDR3 size: 14 residues. The CDR3 DNA follows: TGTGCCAGCGGTGGGACAGGGTCCGATGGTGAGCAGTTCTTC. This translates into CASGGTGSDGEQFF.

The sample holds a few counts of this clonotype. The chain employs TRBV20-1 and TRBJ2-7; possible D gene TRBD2, 5 bases. CDR1 DFQATT and CDR2 SNEGSKA come from the germline V gene (reference sequence). V lost 0 bases and J 2 bases, leaving 8 bases between the germline ends. The CDR3 length is 13 residues. CDR3 amino acids: CSARDSLAYEQYV. DNA for the CDR3: TGCAGTGCTAGAGATTCACTAGCCTACGAGCAGTACGTC.

The sample holds a few counts of this clonotype. V gene TRBV5-1 combines with J gene TRBJ2-1, with TRBD2 matching 8 bases. Looked up from germline, CDR1 is SGHRS and CDR2 is YFSETQ. The CDR3 extends over 15 amino acids. After removal of 0 bases from V and 8 bases from J, the junction contained 7 bases not matched to a gene. The CDR3, as DNA: TGCGCCAGCAGCTTGGGGACTAGCTCTATGGATGAGCAGTTCTTC. Translation gives CASSLGTSSMDEQFF.

The J gene is TRBJ2-5, the V gene TRBV7-2, with D possibly being TRBD1 (6 bases). Germline values: CDR1 SGHTA, CDR2 FQGNSA. The CDR3 length is 13 residues. Deletions cut 5 bases from V and 7 bases from J, with 14 bases between. CDR3 nucleotides: TGTGCCAGCAGCGCAGGGGTTTTGGTGACCCAGTACTTC. It yields the protein CASSAGVLVTQYF.